Listed below are T cell receptor beta chains from one sample, sequenced in a study of shared clonotypes between healthy human individuals. Method: immunoSEQ multiplex PCR; TCRdb's copy keeps in-frame clones and lacks some. The sample includes some 500,000 clones, around 80% of them seen just once. Specimen: PBMCs. These receptor sequences come from a woman aged 40 to 55 in good health. Some clones in this sample may be carry-over from other donors' samples. Each CDR3 is given with its conserved first and last residue. A D gene is named only where the DNA matches it firmly. Expanded clones get a size class; other rows say once, few or many, or leave the size out.

D gene	clone size	V gene	J gene	CDR3 protein	CDR3 DNA
NA	NA	TRBV14	TRBJ2-4	CASSQSGNIQYF	TGTGCCAGCAGCCAATCGGGTAACATTCAGTACTTC
NA	NA	TRBV30	TRBJ1-2	CAWSTELKGRLGYTF	TGTGCCTGGAGTACGGAGCTAAAAGGGCGGCTGGGCTACACCTTC
NA	NA	TRBV9	TRBJ2-3	CASSVQSSGTDTQYF	TGTGCCAGCAGCGTACAATCTAGCGGCACAGATACGCAGTATTTT
NA	NA	TRBV7-8	TRBJ2-6	CASSSPGPSGANVLTF	TGTGCCAGCAGCTCCCCAGGGCCCTCTGGGGCCAACGTCCTGACTTTC
NA	NA	TRBV6-5	TRBJ1-4	CASSYRGANEKLFF	TGTGCCAGCAGTTACAGGGGAGCTAATGAAAAACTGTTTTTT
NA	NA	TRBV6-5	TRBJ2-1	CASSYSRDSAYNEQFF	TGTGCCAGCAGTTACTCGCGGGACTCCGCCTACAATGAGCAGTTCTTC
NA	NA	TRBV6-5	TRBJ2-3	CASSYSLSTDTQYF	TGTGCCAGCAGTTACTCCTTAAGCACAGATACGCAGTATTTT
TRBD1	NA	TRBV6-1	TRBJ1-5	CASSATGGDPQHF	TGTGCCAGCAGTGCCACAGGGGGGGACCCCCAGCATTTT
TRBD1	NA	TRBV19	TRBJ2-1	CASSRTGNREQFF	TGTGCCAGTAGTAGGACAGGGAATAGGGAGCAGTTCTTC
TRBD2	NA	TRBV5-4	TRBJ2-7	CASSGLAGTGYEQYF	TGTGCCAGCAGCGGACTAGCGGGAACAGGTTACGAGCAGTACTTC
NA	NA	TRBV15	TRBJ2-1	CATTPEEGIYNEQFF	TGTGCCACCACCCCAGAAGAGGGGATCTACAATGAGCAGTTCTTC
TRBD2	NA	TRBV7-9	TRBJ2-1	CASSLLAGVAEQFF	TGTGCCAGCAGCTTACTAGCGGGAGTCGCTGAGCAGTTCTTC
NA	once	TRBV20-1	TRBJ2-1	CSARTLGEQFF	TGCAGTGCCCGCACCTTGGGTGAGCAGTTCTTC
NA	NA	TRBV7-9	TRBJ1-2	CASSLSGGGYGYTF	TGTGCCAGCAGCTTATCAGGAGGAGGCTATGGCTACACCTTC
NA	once	TRBV6-4	TRBJ2-2	CASSRRGQTNTGELFF	TGTGCCAGCAGCCGCCGAGGGCAGACAAACACCGGGGAGCTGTTTTTT
NA	NA	TRBV30	TRBJ1-4	CASTPGNEKLFF	TGTGCCTCCACACCCGGTAATGAAAAACTGTTTTTT
NA	NA	TRBV7-2	TRBJ1-4	CASREQGRTNEKLFF	TGTGCCAGCAGGGAACAGGGCCGTACTAATGAAAAACTGTTTTTT
NA	NA	TRBV5-6	TRBJ2-5	CASSYGRIQETQYF	TGTGCCAGCAGCTATGGACGGATCCAAGAGACCCAGTACTTC
TRBD2	NA	TRBV6-1	TRBJ2-7	CASPGLAGEQYF	TGTGCCAGTCCCGGACTAGCTGGCGAGCAGTACTTC
TRBD2	NA	TRBV18	TRBJ2-5	CASSQTLAGGRETQYF	TGTGCCAGCTCACAAACACTAGCGGGAGGGCGTGAGACCCAGTACTTC
NA	NA	TRBV7-2	TRBJ2-6	CASSPVPGANVLTF	TGTGCCAGCAGCCCGGTTCCTGGGGCCAACGTCCTGACTTTC
NA	once	TRBV6-6	TRBJ2-7	CASGTIGYEQYF	TGTGCCAGCGGGACAATCGGATACGAGCAGTACTTC
NA	NA	TRBV7-2	TRBJ2-2	CASSPHVNTGELFF	TGTGCCAGCAGTCCGCACGTGAACACCGGGGAGCTGTTTTTT
NA	NA	TRBV11-2	TRBJ2-1	CASTQKWDGGEQFF	TGTGCCAGCACCCAAAAATGGGACGGGGGTGAGCAGTTCTTC
TRBD1	once	TRBV11-2	TRBJ2-2	CASSEPGTGGRAGELFF	TGTGCCAGCAGCGAGCCCGGGACAGGGGGCCGCGCCGGGGAGCTGTTTTTT
NA	NA	TRBV10-3	TRBJ2-2	CAANPGGNTGELFF	TGTGCCGCCAACCCCGGGGGTAACACCGGGGAGCTGTTTTTT
NA	few	TRBV19	TRBJ1-5	CASSIPQWISNQPQHF	TGTGCCAGTAGTATCCCCCAGTGGATTAGCAATCAGCCCCAGCATTTT
TRBD2	NA	TRBV7-3	TRBJ2-3	CASSLSLIAGSDTQYF	TGTGCCAGCAGCTTATCTCTCATAGCGGGATCAGATACGCAGTATTTT
TRBD1	once	TRBV30	TRBJ1-2	CAWRAKGQLNGYTF	TGTGCCTGGAGGGCTAAGGGACAGTTGAATGGCTACACCTTC